This T cell receptor (beta chain) is from a study of CD8+ T cells in alopecia areata. Background on the study: Tofacitinib continued for 6 to 18 months and was then withheld for 6 months. Notes on the study in general: Especially in alopecia totalis/universalis, lesional scalp showed greater clonality than normal scalp did. Resident alphabeta T cells of normal skin are also sequenced in scalp samples. TCR sharing across patients was less clear than in mice, possibly HLA-related.

Treatment denoted: oral pan-JAK inhibitor, 5-10 mg twice daily. As to this clone: Its specificity is not known.

RNA extraction and reverse transcription yielded cDNA as sequencing template. The protocol was immunoSEQ multiplex PCR, while the TCRdb copy is restricted to in-frame clones and leaves out a portion. The table lists some 220,000 clones, approximately 57% of them singletons. Sequences were derived from CD4+ T cells sorted from blood, sampled at week 4, from a patient treated with tofacitinib. The sequence was collected from a human donor with alopecia areata.

CDR3 DNA: TGTGCCTGGAGTCCAGTGTATGGCTACACCTTC. This translates into CAWSPVYGYTF. This chain joins TRBV30 and TRBJ1-2; D is undetermined. V dropped 2 bases and J dropped 5 bases, with 6 bases sitting between them. Germline CDR1 reads GTSNPN; CDR2 reads SVGIG (reference sequence). The CDR3 runs to 11 residues.